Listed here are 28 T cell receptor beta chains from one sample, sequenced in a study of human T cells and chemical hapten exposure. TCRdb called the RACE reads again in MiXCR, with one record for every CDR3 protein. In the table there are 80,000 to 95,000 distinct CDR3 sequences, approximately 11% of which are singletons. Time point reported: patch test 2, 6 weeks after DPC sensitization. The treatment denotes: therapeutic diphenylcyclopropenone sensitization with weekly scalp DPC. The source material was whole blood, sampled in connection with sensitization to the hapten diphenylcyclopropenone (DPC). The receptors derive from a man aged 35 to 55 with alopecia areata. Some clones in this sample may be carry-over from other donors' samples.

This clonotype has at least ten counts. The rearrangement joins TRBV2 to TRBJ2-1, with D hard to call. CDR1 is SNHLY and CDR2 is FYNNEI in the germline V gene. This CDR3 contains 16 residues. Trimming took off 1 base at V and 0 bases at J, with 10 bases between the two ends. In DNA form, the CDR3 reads TGTGCCAGCAGTGAAGTCCCCAGGAGCTCCTACAATGAGCAGTTCTTC. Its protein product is CASSEVPRSSYNEQFF.

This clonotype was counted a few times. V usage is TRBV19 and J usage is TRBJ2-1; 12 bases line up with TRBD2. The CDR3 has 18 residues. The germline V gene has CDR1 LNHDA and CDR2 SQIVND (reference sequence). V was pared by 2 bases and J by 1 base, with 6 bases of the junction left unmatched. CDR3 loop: CASSITGLAGRSYNEQFF. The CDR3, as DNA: TGTGCCAGTAGTATAACCGGACTAGCGGGGAGATCCTACAATGAGCAGTTCTTC.

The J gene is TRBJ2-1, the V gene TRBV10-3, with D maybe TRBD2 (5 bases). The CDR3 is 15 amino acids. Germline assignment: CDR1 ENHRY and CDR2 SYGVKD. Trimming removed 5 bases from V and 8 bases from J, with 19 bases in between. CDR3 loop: CAISTSPAKGDEQFF. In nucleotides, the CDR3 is TGTGCCATCAGTACCTCGCCCGCAAAGGGAGATGAGCAGTTCTTC.

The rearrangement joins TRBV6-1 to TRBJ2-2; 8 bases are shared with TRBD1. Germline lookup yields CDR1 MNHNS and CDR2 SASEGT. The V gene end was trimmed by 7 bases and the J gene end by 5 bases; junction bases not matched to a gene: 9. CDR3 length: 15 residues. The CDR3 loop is CASIETGARTGELFF. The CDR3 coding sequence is TGTGCCAGCATAGAGACAGGGGCGCGGACCGGGGAGCTGTTTTTT.

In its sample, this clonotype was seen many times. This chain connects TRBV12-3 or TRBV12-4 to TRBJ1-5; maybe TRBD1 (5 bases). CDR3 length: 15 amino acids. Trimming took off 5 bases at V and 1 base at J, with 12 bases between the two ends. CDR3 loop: CASSRDGGSNQPQHF. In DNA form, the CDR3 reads TGTGCCAGCAGTCGGGATGGGGGGAGCAATCAGCCCCAGCATTTT.

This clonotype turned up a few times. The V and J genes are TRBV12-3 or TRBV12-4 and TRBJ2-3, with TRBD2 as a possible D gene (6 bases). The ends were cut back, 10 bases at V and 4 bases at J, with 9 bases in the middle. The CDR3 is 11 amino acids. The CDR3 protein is CAIRGADTQYF. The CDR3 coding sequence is TGTGCCATACGCGGGGCAGATACGCAGTATTTT.

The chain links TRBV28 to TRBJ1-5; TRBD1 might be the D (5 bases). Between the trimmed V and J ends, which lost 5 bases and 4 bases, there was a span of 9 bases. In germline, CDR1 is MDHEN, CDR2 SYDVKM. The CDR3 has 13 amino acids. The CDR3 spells CASSAGTNQPQHF. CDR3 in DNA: TGTGCCAGCAGTGCGGGGACGAATCAGCCCCAGCATTTT.

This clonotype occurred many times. CDR3 amino acids: CASSQDLGHNQPQHF. CDR3 nucleotides: TGCGCCAGCAGCCAAGATCTCGGACATAATCAGCCCCAGCATTTT. The gene calls are TRBV4-3 and TRBJ1-5, with D perhaps matching TRBD1 (5 bases). The germline gives CDR1 LGHNA, CDR2 YSLEER. This CDR3 contains 15 residues. The V gene lost 0 bases and the J gene lost 4 bases, with 10 bases spanning the gap.

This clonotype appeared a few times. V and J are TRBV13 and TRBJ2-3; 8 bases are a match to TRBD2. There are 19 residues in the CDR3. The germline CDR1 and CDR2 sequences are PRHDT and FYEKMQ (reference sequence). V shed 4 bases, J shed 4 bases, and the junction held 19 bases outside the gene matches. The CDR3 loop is CASSSYLSGTPAGADTQYF. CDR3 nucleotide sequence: TGTGCCAGCAGCTCGTACCTTAGCGGGACCCCCGCAGGCGCAGATACGCAGTATTTT.

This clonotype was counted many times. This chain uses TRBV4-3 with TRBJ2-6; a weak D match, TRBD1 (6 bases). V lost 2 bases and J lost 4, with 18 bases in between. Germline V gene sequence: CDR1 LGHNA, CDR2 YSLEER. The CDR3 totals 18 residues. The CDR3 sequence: CASSQSGRGFSGANVLTF. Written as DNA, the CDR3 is TGCGCCAGCAGCCAATCTGGCAGGGGATTTAGCGGGGCCAACGTCCTGACTTTC.

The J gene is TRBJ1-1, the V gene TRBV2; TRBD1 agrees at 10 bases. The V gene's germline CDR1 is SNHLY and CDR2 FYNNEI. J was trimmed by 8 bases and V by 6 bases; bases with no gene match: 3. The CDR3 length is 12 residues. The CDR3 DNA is TGTGCCAGCAGGGGGGACAGGGGAGAAGCTTTCTTT. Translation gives CASRGDRGEAFF.

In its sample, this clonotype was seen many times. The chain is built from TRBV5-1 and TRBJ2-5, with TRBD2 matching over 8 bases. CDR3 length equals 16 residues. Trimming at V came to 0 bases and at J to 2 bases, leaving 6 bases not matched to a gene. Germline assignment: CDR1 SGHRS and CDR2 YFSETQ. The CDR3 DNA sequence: TGCGCCAGCAGCTTGGGCCCGGGAGGGGGACAAGAGACCCAGTACTTC. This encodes CASSLGPGGGQETQYF.

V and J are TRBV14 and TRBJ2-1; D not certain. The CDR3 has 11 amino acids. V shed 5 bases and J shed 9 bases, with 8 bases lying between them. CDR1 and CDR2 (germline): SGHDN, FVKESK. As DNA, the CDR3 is TGTGCCAGCAGCTACCACAGTGAGCAGTTCTTC. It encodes CASSYHSEQFF. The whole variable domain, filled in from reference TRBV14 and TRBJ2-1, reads EAGVTQFPSHSVIEKGQTVTLRCDPISGHDNLYWYRRVMGKEIKFLLHFVKESKQDESGMPNNRFLAERTGGTYSTLKVQPAELEDSGVYFCASSYHSEQFFGPGTRLTVL.

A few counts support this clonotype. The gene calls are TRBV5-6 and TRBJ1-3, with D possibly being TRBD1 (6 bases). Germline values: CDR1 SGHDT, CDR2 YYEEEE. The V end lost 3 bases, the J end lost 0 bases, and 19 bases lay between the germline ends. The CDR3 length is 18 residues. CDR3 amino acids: CASSSRQVWANSGNTIYF. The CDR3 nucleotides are TGTGCCAGCAGCTCGAGACAGGTCTGGGCGAACTCTGGAAACACCATATATTTT.

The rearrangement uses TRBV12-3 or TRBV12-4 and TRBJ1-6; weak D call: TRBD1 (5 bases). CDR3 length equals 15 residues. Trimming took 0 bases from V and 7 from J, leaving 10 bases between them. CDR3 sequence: CASSLAETVNSPLHF. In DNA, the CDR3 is TGTGCCAGCAGTTTAGCGGAGACAGTAAATTCACCCCTCCACTTT.

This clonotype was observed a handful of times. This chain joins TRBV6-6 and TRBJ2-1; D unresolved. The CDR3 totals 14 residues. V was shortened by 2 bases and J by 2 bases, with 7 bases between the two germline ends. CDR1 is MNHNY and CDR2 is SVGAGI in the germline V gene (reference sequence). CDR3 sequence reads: CASSYEAPYNEQFF. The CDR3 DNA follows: TGTGCCAGCAGTTACGAAGCTCCCTACAATGAGCAGTTCTTC.

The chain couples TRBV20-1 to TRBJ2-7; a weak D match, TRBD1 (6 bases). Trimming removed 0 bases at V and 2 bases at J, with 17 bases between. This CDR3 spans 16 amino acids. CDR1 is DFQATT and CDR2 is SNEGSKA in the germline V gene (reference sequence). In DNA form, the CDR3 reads TGCAGTGCTAGAGATCATCAGGACAGCCTTACCTACGAGCAGTACTTC. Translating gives CSARDHQDSLTYEQYF.

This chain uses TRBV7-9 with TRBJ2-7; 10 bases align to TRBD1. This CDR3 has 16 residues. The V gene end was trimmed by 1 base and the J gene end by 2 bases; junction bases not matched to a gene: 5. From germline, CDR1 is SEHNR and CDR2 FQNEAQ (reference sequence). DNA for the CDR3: TGTGCCAGCAGCTTAGATGACAGGGGGCCCCCCTACGAGCAGTACGTC. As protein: CASSLDDRGPPYEQYV.

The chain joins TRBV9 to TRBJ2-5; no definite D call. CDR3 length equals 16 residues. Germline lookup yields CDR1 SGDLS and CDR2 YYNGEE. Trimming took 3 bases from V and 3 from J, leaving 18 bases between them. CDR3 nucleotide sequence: TGTGCCAGCAGCGCCGCAGCCCATGGTGCCAAAGAGACCCAGTACTTC. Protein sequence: CASSAAAHGAKETQYF.

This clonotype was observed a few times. CDR3 sequence (DNA): TGCAGTGCAAACCGGGAGAAAGAGACCCAGTACTTC. Translation gives CSANREKETQYF. The chain combines TRBV20-1 with TRBJ2-5; D might be TRBD2 (6 bases). The CDR3 consists of 12 residues. V lost 6 bases to trimming and J lost 3 bases, with 11 bases between them. Looked up from germline, CDR1 is DFQATT and CDR2 is SNEGSKA (reference sequence).

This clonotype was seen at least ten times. The CDR3 sequence: CSVDRVRDTQYF. In nucleotides, the CDR3 is TGCAGCGTTGACAGGGTACGAGATACGCAGTATTTT. The V gene is TRBV29-1, the J gene TRBJ2-3; D might be TRBD1 (5 bases). Trimming left V 3 bases short and J 5 bases short, with 9 bases between. The CDR3 totals 12 residues. Germline-derived CDR1 and CDR2 are SQVTM and ANQGSEA.

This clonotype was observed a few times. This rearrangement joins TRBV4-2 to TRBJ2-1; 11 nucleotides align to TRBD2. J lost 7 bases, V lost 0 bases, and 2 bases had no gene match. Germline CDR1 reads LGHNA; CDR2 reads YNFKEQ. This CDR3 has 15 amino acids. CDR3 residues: CASSQDTSGSNEQFF. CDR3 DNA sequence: TGTGCCAGCAGCCAAGATACTAGCGGGAGTAATGAGCAGTTCTTC.

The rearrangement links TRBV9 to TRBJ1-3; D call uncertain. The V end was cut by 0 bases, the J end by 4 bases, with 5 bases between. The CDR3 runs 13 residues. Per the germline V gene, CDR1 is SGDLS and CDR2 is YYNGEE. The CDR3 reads CASSVARGNTIYF. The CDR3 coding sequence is TGTGCCAGCAGCGTAGCCCGCGGAAACACCATATATTTT.

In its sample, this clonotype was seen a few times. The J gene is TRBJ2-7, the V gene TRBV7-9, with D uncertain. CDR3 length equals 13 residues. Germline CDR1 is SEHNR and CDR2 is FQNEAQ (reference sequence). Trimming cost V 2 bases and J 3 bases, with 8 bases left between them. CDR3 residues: CASSLPGHYEQYF. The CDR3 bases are TGTGCCAGCAGCTTACCGGGTCACTACGAGCAGTACTTC. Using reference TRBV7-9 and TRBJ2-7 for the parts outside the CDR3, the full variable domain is DTGVSQNPRHKITKRGQNVTFRCDPISEHNRLYWYRQTLGQGPEFLTYFQNEAQLEKSRLLSDRFSAERPKGSFSTLEIQRTEQGDSAMYLCASSLPGHYEQYFGPGTRLTVT.

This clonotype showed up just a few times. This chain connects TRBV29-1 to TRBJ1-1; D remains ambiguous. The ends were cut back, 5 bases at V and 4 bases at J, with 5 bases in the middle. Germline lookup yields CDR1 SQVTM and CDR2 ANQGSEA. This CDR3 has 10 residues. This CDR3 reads CSVRFTEAFF. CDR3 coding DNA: TGCAGCGTTCGGTTCACTGAAGCTTTCTTT.

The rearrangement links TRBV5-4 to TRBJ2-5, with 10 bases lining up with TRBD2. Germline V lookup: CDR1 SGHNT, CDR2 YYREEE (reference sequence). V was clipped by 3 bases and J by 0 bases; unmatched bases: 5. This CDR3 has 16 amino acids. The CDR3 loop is CASSSGLAHHQETQYF. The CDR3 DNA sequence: TGTGCCAGCAGCTCGGGACTAGCGCACCACCAAGAGACCCAGTACTTC.

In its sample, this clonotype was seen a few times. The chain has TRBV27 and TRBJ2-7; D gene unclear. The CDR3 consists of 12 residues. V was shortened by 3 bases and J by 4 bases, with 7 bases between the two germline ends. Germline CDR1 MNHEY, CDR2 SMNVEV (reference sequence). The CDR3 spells CASSFLTYEQYF. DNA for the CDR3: TGTGCCAGCAGTTTCCTCACGTACGAGCAGTACTTC.

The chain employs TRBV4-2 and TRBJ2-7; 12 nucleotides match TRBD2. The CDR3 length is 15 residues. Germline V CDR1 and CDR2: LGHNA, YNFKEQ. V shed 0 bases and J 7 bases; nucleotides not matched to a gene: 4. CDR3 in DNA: TGTGCCAGCAGCCAAGAGTCTAGCGGGAGGGGGGAGCAGTACTTC. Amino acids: CASSQESSGRGEQYF.